Sequencing of this TCR beta chain was carried out in a study of human T cells and chemical hapten exposure. TCRdb fed the RACE reads into MiXCR, producing one record per CDR3 protein. The repertoire holds tens of thousands of distinct CDR3 sequences, with 10% to 11% as singletons. V dropped 4 bases and J dropped 5 bases, with 11 bases sitting between them. This CDR3 has 12 residues. In germline, CDR1 is SQVTM, CDR2 ANQGSEA. Time point noted: patch test 3, about 24 weeks after DPC sensitization. Treatment reported: therapeutic diphenylcyclopropenone sensitization with weekly scalp DPC. Blood draws came first, before each patch test. There are a few counts of this clonotype.

The receptor comes from a woman aged 50 to 60 with alopecia areata. Some clones in this sample may be carry-over from other donors' samples. V and J are TRBV29-1 and TRBJ2-5; D remains ambiguous. Sequences were derived from whole blood, sampled in connection with sensitization to the hapten diphenylcyclopropenone (DPC). In DNA form, the CDR3 reads TGCAGCGTTGGTCATTCGGAGGAGACCCAGTACTTC. Translated, it gives CSVGHSEETQYF.